A single sample is the source of the 28 T cell receptor beta chains below, sequenced in a study of graft-versus-host responses after intestinal transplantation. No antigens are known for them. Assay used: immunoSEQ multiplex PCR; TCRdb lists only in-frame clones, some missing. This table has some 100,000 clones, under 95% appearing once. Sequencing used unstimulated CD8+ T cells sorted from spleen or lymph node cells, obtained before intestinal transplant. The receptors were gathered from a human donor who received an intestinal transplant.

The chain employs TRBV7-6 and TRBJ2-7, with no clear D. CDR1 and CDR2 (germline): SGHVS, FNYEAQ. V lost 1 base to trimming and J lost 5 bases, with 6 bases between them. This CDR3 has 12 residues. CDR3 sequence: CASSLESDEQYF. CDR3 bases: TGTGCCAGCAGCTTAGAATCTGACGAGCAGTACTTC.

V and J are TRBV6-5 and TRBJ2-7; possibly TRBD1 for D (5 bases). The CDR3 is made up of 12 amino acids. V shed 3 bases and J shed 3 bases, with 6 bases lying between them. CDR1 is MNHEY and CDR2 is SVGAGI in the germline V gene. The CDR3: CASSYDSYEQYF. The CDR3 DNA is TGTGCCAGCAGTTATGACAGCTACGAGCAGTACTTC.

This rearrangement joins TRBV6-6 to TRBJ2-3, with D perhaps given as TRBD1 or TRBD2 (7 bases each). In germline, CDR1 is MNHNY, CDR2 SVGAGI (reference sequence). V lost 8 bases and J 4 bases, leaving 16 bases between the germline ends. The CDR3 has 14 amino acids. For the CDR3, the DNA is TGTGCCAGCGGTTCAGGGGGGGCCCCAGATACGCAGTATTTT. It yields the protein CASGSGGAPDTQYF.

As concerns this clone: Other DNA sequences within the sample encode an identical CDR3. The rearrangement joins TRBV27 to TRBJ2-7; 12 bases align to TRBD2. The germline V gene encodes CDR1 MNHEY and CDR2 SMNVEV (reference sequence). This CDR3 has 14 residues. V was pared by 6 bases and J by 4 bases, with 4 bases of the junction left unmatched. DNA of the CDR3: TGTGCCAGCAGACCGGGACTAGCGGGTTACGAGCAGTACTTC. It specifies CASRPGLAGYEQYF.

The rearrangement uses TRBV9 and TRBJ2-5; 12 positions match TRBD1. Trimming took 0 bases from V and 3 from J; bases not matched to a gene: 12. CDR1 is SGDLS and CDR2 is YYNGEE in the germline V gene. CDR3 length: 19 amino acids. CDR3 sequence reads: CASSVDAFPGTGGKETQYF. CDR3 sequence (DNA): TGTGCCAGCAGCGTAGATGCGTTCCCCGGGACAGGGGGCAAAGAGACCCAGTACTTC.

This rearrangement joins TRBV29-1 to TRBJ2-3; TRBD2 matches at 14 bases. Trimming took 8 bases from V and 2 from J; bases not matched to a gene: 6. Germline lookup yields CDR1 SQVTM and CDR2 ANQGSEA. The length of the CDR3 is 15 residues. The DNA of the CDR3 is TGCAGCCCGGGGACTAGCGGGAGCCCCACAGATACGCAGTATTTT. Protein: CSPGTSGSPTDTQYF.

The V and J genes are TRBV6-5 and TRBJ2-7; 11 bases line up with TRBD1. Germline CDR1 and CDR2: MNHEY and SVGAGI. Trimming took 2 bases from V and 7 from J; bases not matched to a gene: 4. The CDR3 sequence is 14 residues long. The CDR3 nucleotides read TGTGCCAGCAGTTACGGACAGGGGGCTTGGGAGCAGTACTTC. Encoded protein: CASSYGQGAWEQYF.

The rearrangement joins TRBV29-1 to TRBJ2-1, with 8 bases aligning to TRBD2. Germline CDR1 SQVTM, CDR2 ANQGSEA. This CDR3 is built from 14 residues. J lost 4 bases, V lost 4 bases, and 6 bases had no gene match. The CDR3 region is CSVVSGGAYNEQFF. CDR3 nucleotides: TGCAGCGTTGTAAGCGGGGGAGCTTACAATGAGCAGTTCTTC.

The chain carries TRBV6-5 and TRBJ2-3, with 7 positions matching TRBD2. J gave up 1 base and V 7 bases, and 8 bases lay outside the gene matches. The CDR3 runs to 15 residues. Germline CDR1 is MNHEY and CDR2 is SVGAGI. CDR3: CASTSAGARTDTQYF. The CDR3 coding sequence is TGTGCCAGCACCTCGGCGGGAGCGCGCACAGATACGCAGTATTTT.

This chain connects TRBV19 to TRBJ2-2; no definite D call. Germline V gene sequence: CDR1 LNHDA, CDR2 SQIVND (reference sequence). V lost 3 bases to trimming and J lost 3 bases, with 5 bases between them. This CDR3 spans 13 amino acids. In nucleotides, the CDR3 is TGTGCCAGTAGTATCCAGGACACCGGGGAGCTGTTTTTT. Translation gives CASSIQDTGELFF.

The chain links TRBV5-5 to TRBJ2-3; D perhaps matches TRBD2 (7 bases). The CDR3 runs 15 residues. The V end was cut by 3 bases, the J end by 2 bases, with 13 bases between. Germline V gives CDR1 SGHKS, CDR2 YYEKEE (reference sequence). CDR3 in DNA: TGTGCCAGCAGCTCTCTTGGGGGGGCCACAGATACGCAGTATTTT. Translation: CASSSLGGATDTQYF.

The chain is built from TRBV27 and TRBJ1-2; perhaps TRBD1 as D (6 bases). From germline, CDR1 is MNHEY and CDR2 SMNVEV (reference sequence). This CDR3 comprises 13 residues. Trimming left V 8 bases short and J 6 bases short, with 16 bases between. This chain's CDR3 is CASSPSGVDGYTF. CDR3 in DNA: TGTGCCAGCTCTCCCTCAGGGGTAGATGGCTACACCTTC.

This sequence joins TRBV25-1 and TRBJ2-1; D might be TRBD2 (5 bases). The CDR3 contains 14 residues. Germline V lookup: CDR1 MGHDK, CDR2 SYGVNS. V lost 2 bases and J lost 0, with 5 bases in between. The CDR3 spells CASSEEGSYNEQFF. DNA for the CDR3: TGTGCCAGCAGTGAAGAGGGCTCCTACAATGAGCAGTTCTTC.

V usage is TRBV6-5 and J usage is TRBJ2-1, with D possibly matching TRBD1 (5 bases). This CDR3 spans 15 amino acids. CDR1 is MNHEY and CDR2 is SVGAGI in the germline V gene. Trimming left V 2 bases short and J 2 bases short, with 10 bases between. The CDR3 DNA reads TGTGCCAGCAGTTACGAGGCAGGGCCCTACAATGAGCAGTTCTTC. This sequence encodes CASSYEAGPYNEQFF.

J is TRBJ2-5 and V is TRBV29-1; the D call may be TRBD1 or TRBD2 (5 bases each). V lost 3 bases and J lost 2, with 10 bases in between. This CDR3 region has 13 residues. Germline lookup yields CDR1 SQVTM and CDR2 ANQGSEA. As DNA, the CDR3 is TGCAGCGTTGATGGGGGTATGCAAGAGACCCAGTACTTC. Its translation: CSVDGGMQETQYF.

The sample holds a few counts of this clone. The chain links TRBV6-4 to TRBJ2-2; D perhaps matches TRBD2 (5 bases). CDR3 length equals 15 residues. Germline V gives CDR1 MRHNA, CDR2 SNTAGT. Deletions cut 0 bases from V and 0 bases from J, with 5 bases between. The CDR3 sequence: CASSDSDSNTGELFF. DNA for the CDR3: TGTGCCAGCAGTGACTCGGACTCGAACACCGGGGAGCTGTTTTTT.

This clone appeared a single time. The rearrangement uses TRBV16 and TRBJ2-1; 7 nucleotides line up with TRBD1. Germline values: CDR1 KGHSY, CDR2 FQNENV. The CDR3 consists of 15 residues. V gave up 3 bases and J gave up 2 bases; unmatched junction bases: 4. CDR3 sequence reads: CASSQPQGPYNEQFF. CDR3 nucleotides: TGTGCCAGCAGCCAGCCACAGGGGCCCTACAATGAGCAGTTCTTC.

V and J are TRBV7-6 and TRBJ2-1, with 12 bases that match TRBD2. The J segment lost 8 bases and the V segment lost 5 bases, leaving 7 bases of the junction unmatched. In germline, CDR1 is SGHVS, CDR2 FNYEAQ. CDR3 length: 15 residues. DNA of the CDR3: TGTGCCAGCAGCCCACTAGCGGGAGGACACGATGAGCAGTTCTTC. Its translation: CASSPLAGGHDEQFF. Together with reference TRBV7-6 and TRBJ2-1, the CDR3 gives the full variable domain: GAGVSQSPRYKVTKRGQDVALRCDPISGHVSLYWYRQALGQGPEFLTYFNYEAQQDKSGLPNDRFSAERPEGSISTLTIQRTEQRDSAMYRCASSPLAGGHDEQFFGPGTRLTVL.

This chain uses TRBV5-4 with TRBJ1-4; perhaps TRBD1 as D (6 bases). The CDR3 covers 14 residues. Germline V gene data show CDR1 as SGHNT and CDR2 as YYREEE (reference sequence). The ends were cut back, 1 base at V and 7 bases at J, with 11 bases in the middle. The CDR3 here is CASSLWGRGEKLFF. For the CDR3, the DNA is TGTGCCAGCAGCTTGTGGGGGCGCGGTGAAAAACTGTTTTTT.

The rearrangement joins TRBV28 to TRBJ2-1, with D unclear. The germline V gene encodes CDR1 MDHEN and CDR2 SYDVKM. V was pared by 0 bases and J by 0 bases, with 6 bases between. The CDR3 runs to 15 residues. This CDR3 is CASSLWLSSYNEQFF. Here the CDR3 DNA reads TGTGCCAGCAGTTTATGGCTGAGCTCCTACAATGAGCAGTTCTTC.

The gene calls are TRBV11-2 and TRBJ2-1; D is undetermined. Deletions cut 1 base from V and 8 bases from J, with 15 bases between. CDR3 size: 15 residues. Germline V gives CDR1 SGHAT, CDR2 FQNNGV. This CDR3 is CASSLGADPSDEQFF. CDR3 in DNA: TGTGCCAGCAGCTTAGGGGCAGACCCAAGCGATGAGCAGTTCTTC.

The chain has TRBV30 and TRBJ2-1, with D maybe TRBD2 (6 bases). Germline CDR1 and CDR2: GTSNPN and SVGIG (reference sequence). The CDR3 spans 13 residues. Trimming took 4 bases from V and 4 from J, leaving 11 bases between them. In nucleotides, the CDR3 is TGTGCCTGGACGTGGACTACTTACAATGAGCAGTTCTTC. Amino acids: CAWTWTTYNEQFF.

This clone has just one count. The CDR3 sequence is CASSQEPGQGGGYTF. In nucleotides, the CDR3 is TGCGCCAGCAGCCAAGAACCGGGACAGGGCGGTGGCTACACCTTC. This chain uses TRBV4-1 with TRBJ1-2; 9 positions agree with TRBD1. The CDR3 consists of 15 residues. V trimming: 0 bases; J trimming: 7 bases; junction bases outside the gene matches: 6. Germline values: CDR1 MGHRA, CDR2 YSYEKL.

The V gene is TRBV6-5, the J gene TRBJ2-3; TRBD1 aligns across 9 bases. Germline CDR1 is MNHEY and CDR2 is SVGAGI. The ends lost 6 bases at V and 2 bases at J; junction bases unmatched: 6. CDR3 length equals 15 residues. This CDR3 is CASSLGQGDTDTQYF. CDR3 DNA sequence: TGTGCCAGCAGCTTGGGACAGGGAGACACAGATACGCAGTATTTT.

This clone has a single count. The rearrangement joins TRBV27 to TRBJ2-1, with 7 bases fitting TRBD2. Per the germline V gene, CDR1 is MNHEY and CDR2 is SMNVEV (reference sequence). The CDR3 sequence is 17 residues long. With V trimmed by 4 bases and J by 5 bases, 14 bases remained unmatched. This CDR3 reads CASSSAPVTSINNEQFF. CDR3 coding DNA: TGTGCCAGCAGTTCCGCTCCGGTGACTAGCATAAACAATGAGCAGTTCTTC.

The rearrangement links TRBV9 to TRBJ1-1, with TRBD1 matching 8 bases. Germline CDR1 and CDR2: SGDLS and YYNGEE. The CDR3 is made up of 16 amino acids. V trimming: 0 bases; J trimming: 1 base; junction bases outside the gene matches: 5. The CDR3, as DNA: TGTGCCAGCAGCGTAGGGCGGGACAGGTCGAACACTGAAGCTTTCTTT. Its translation is CASSVGRDRSNTEAFF.

The chain carries TRBV7-9 and TRBJ2-5; 7 bases line up with TRBD2. Trimming took 1 base from V and 0 from J; bases not matched to a gene: 5. The CDR3 extends over 16 amino acids. From germline, CDR1 is SEHNR and CDR2 FQNEAQ (reference sequence). CDR3 sequence (DNA): TGTGCCAGCAGCTTAGTAGGCCTAGCGGACCAAGAGACCCAGTACTTC. Amino acids: CASSLVGLADQETQYF.

V and J are TRBV28 and TRBJ2-1, with TRBD1 matching 7 bases. The germline V gene has CDR1 MDHEN and CDR2 SYDVKM. The CDR3 has 14 residues. J lost 0 bases, V lost 9 bases, and 5 bases had no gene match. The CDR3 DNA is TGTGCCAGTGAGACAGGGAACTCCTACAATGAGCAGTTCTTC. Amino acid sequence: CASETGNSYNEQFF.